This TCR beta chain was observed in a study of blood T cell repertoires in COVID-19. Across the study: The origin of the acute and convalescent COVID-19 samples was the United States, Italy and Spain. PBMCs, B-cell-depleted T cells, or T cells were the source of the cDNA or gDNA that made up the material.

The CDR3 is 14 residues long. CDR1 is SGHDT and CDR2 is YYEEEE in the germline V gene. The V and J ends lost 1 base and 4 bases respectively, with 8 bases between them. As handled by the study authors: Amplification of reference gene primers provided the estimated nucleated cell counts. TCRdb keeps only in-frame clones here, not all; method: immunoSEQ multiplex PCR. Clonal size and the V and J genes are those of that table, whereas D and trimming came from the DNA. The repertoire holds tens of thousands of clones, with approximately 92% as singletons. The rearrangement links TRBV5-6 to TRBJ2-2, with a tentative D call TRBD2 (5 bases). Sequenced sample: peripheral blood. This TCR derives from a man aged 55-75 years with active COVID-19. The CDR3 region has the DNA TGTGCCAGCAGCTTGTACGAGGGCACCGGGGAGCTGTTTTTT. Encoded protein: CASSLYEGTGELFF.